This TCR beta chain was found in a study of control samples from healthy donors and cancer patients. Profiling relied on immunoSEQ multiplex PCR, and the TCRdb table lists in-frame clones only, not all of them. The sample has 75,000 to 90,000 clones; over 75% are singletons. Germline lookup yields CDR1 SNHLY and CDR2 FYNNEI. The CDR3 loop spans 12 amino acids. V was trimmed by 8 bases and J by 4 bases, leaving 12 bases between them. This clone has only a few counts. Sequences were obtained from blood. This sequence was found in a woman aged 40 to 55 in good health. The chain carries TRBV2 and TRBJ2-7; tentative D call: TRBD2 (5 bases). CDR3 sequence reads: CASRRRQYEQYF. The CDR3 DNA reads TGTGCCAGCCGACGGAGGCAATACGAGCAGTACTTC.